This is a list of T cell receptor beta chains from one sample in a study of blood T cell repertoires in COVID-19. Sequenced by immunoSEQ multiplex PCR; TCRdb stores in-frame clones only, minus some. The top ten clones hold over 9.5% of a sample with 130,000 or so clones, around nine tenths of them seen once. The material sequenced was peripheral blood. Receptors were obtained from a man in his 60s with active or convalescent COVID-19. The CDR3 runs from the conserved cysteine through the conserved F or W. The order of the fields is V gene, D gene, clone size, J gene, CDR3 protein, CDR3 DNA. D genes are given only for firm matches. The listing skips clone size in some rows; elsewhere it reads once, few, many or a size class.

>TRBV27|NA|NA|TRBJ1-5
CASSLGPGRYSNQPQHF
TGTGCCAGCAGCCTCGGCCCAGGCCGCTATAGCAATCAGCCCCAGCATTTT
>TRBV19|NA|NA|TRBJ2-3
CASRPWEMTDTQYF
TGTGCCAGTAGGCCGTGGGAGATGACAGATACGCAGTATTTT
>TRBV27|TRBD2|few|TRBJ2-1
CASSYPTSGRNEQFF
TGTGCCAGCAGTTACCCGACTAGCGGGAGAAATGAGCAGTTCTTC
>TRBV18|TRBD1|NA|TRBJ2-7
CASSPRQGTYEQYF
TGTGCCAGCTCACCCCGACAGGGAACCTACGAGCAGTACTTC
>TRBV27|TRBD2|NA|TRBJ2-5
CASRKTGTSGRETQYF
TGTGCCAGCAGGAAGACCGGGACTAGCGGGAGGGAGACCCAGTACTTC
>TRBV6-1|TRBD2|NA|TRBJ2-7
CASSEETSGEQYF
TGTGCCAGCAGTGAAGAAACTAGCGGTGAGCAGTACTTC
>TRBV19|TRBD2|NA|TRBJ2-3
CASSITSGSTDTQYF
TGTGCCAGTAGTATAACTAGCGGGAGCACAGATACGCAGTATTTT
>TRBV19|TRBD2|NA|TRBJ2-7
CASRSARSGSSYEQYF
TGTGCCAGTAGGTCAGCTCGTAGCGGGAGTTCCTACGAGCAGTACTTC
>TRBV5-1|TRBD1|NA|TRBJ2-3
CASSLDRGTDTQYF
TGCGCCAGCAGTCTTGACAGGGGCACAGATACGCAGTATTTT
>TRBV7-3|NA|NA|TRBJ2-5
CASSLRARGRETQYF
TGTGCCAGCAGCTTAAGGGCCAGGGGGAGGGAGACCCAGTACTTC
>TRBV7-6|NA|NA|TRBJ2-1
CASSPGVDSYNEQFF
TGTGCCAGCAGCCCGGGGGTTGACTCCTACAATGAGCAGTTCTTC
>TRBV19|NA|NA|TRBJ2-2
CASSSLTGRRTGELFF
TGTGCCAGTAGTTCCCTGACAGGGAGGAGGACCGGGGAGCTGTTTTTT
>TRBV28|NA|NA|TRBJ2-3
CASSSPQTGDTLTDTQYF
TGTGCCAGCAGTTCCCCGCAGACAGGTGATACCCTCACAGATACGCAGTATTTT
>TRBV4-3|TRBD1|NA|TRBJ1-3
CASSQAHRGRGNTIYF
TGCGCCAGCAGCCAAGCCCACAGGGGGCGCGGAAACACCATATATTTT
>TRBV5-5|NA|NA|TRBJ2-7
CASSLYDSAYEQYF
TGTGCCAGCAGCTTGTATGACAGCGCCTACGAGCAGTACTTC
>TRBV28|TRBD1|NA|TRBJ1-5
CASSLPQGANQPQHF
TGTGCCAGCAGTCTCCCACAGGGGGCGAATCAGCCCCAGCATTTT
>TRBV15|TRBD1|NA|TRBJ2-7
CATSREGMGQGSYEQYF
TGTGCCACCAGCAGAGAGGGTATGGGACAGGGTTCCTACGAGCAGTACTTC
>TRBV19|NA|NA|TRBJ1-3
CASSTNSISGNTIYF
TGTGCCAGTAGTACCAACTCCATCTCTGGAAACACCATATATTTT
>TRBV28|TRBD1|NA|TRBJ1-5
CASSLGPTGGQPQHF
TGTGCCAGCAGTTTGGGGCCAACAGGGGGTCAGCCCCAGCATTTT
>TRBV3-1/TRBV3-2|NA|NA|TRBJ1-1
CASSQYSDRNTEAFF
TGTGCCAGCAGCCAATATTCCGACAGAAACACTGAAGCTTTCTTT
>TRBV5-6|NA|NA|TRBJ2-1
CASSPAGYNEQFF
TGTGCCAGCAGCCCGGCAGGATACAATGAGCAGTTCTTC
>TRBV25-1|TRBD2|NA|TRBJ2-4
CASSEWTSGKGAKNIQYF
TGTGCCAGCAGTGAATGGACTAGCGGGAAGGGGGCCAAAAACATTCAGTACTTC
>TRBV5-6|TRBD2|NA|TRBJ2-2
CASSLVQRGNTGELFF
TGTGCCAGCAGCTTAGTACAGCGGGGGAACACCGGGGAGCTGTTTTTT
>TRBV28|TRBD2|NA|TRBJ2-7
CASTPVAGGFRQQYF
TGTGCCAGCACGCCTGTAGCGGGGGGATTCCGGCAGCAGTACTTC
>TRBV5-1|NA|NA|TRBJ2-7
CASSSGSSYEQYF
TGCGCCAGCAGCTCGGGATCCTCCTACGAGCAGTACTTC
>TRBV6-4|TRBD2|NA|TRBJ2-7
CASSDTGWTSDSYEQYF
TGTGCCAGCAGTGACACGGGATGGACTAGCGACTCCTACGAGCAGTACTTC
>TRBV24-1|NA|NA|TRBJ2-1
CATSGATGGLGNEQFF
TGTGCCACCAGTGGCGCGACAGGCGGGCTCGGAAATGAGCAGTTCTTC
>TRBV6-5|NA|NA|TRBJ2-1
CASSYSHQVRERQFF
TGTGCCAGCAGTTACTCTCACCAGGTTCGGGAAAGGCAGTTCTTC
>TRBV24-1|TRBD2|NA|TRBJ2-5
CATSDVGTSGRQETQYF
TGTGCCACCAGTGATGTCGGGACTAGCGGGAGGCAAGAGACCCAGTACTTC
>TRBV28|NA|NA|TRBJ1-3
CASSLGVASGNTIYF
TGTGCCAGCAGTTTAGGAGTCGCCTCTGGAAACACCATATATTTT
>TRBV27|NA|NA|TRBJ2-7
CASSLGSPRTFLYEQYF
TGTGCCAGCAGTTTAGGTTCCCCCAGGACATTCTTATACGAGCAGTACTTC
>TRBV6-5|TRBD1|NA|TRBJ1-4
CASTAGGTGGEKLFF
TGTGCCAGCACCGCCGGGGGGACAGGGGGTGAAAAACTGTTTTTT
>TRBV6-5|TRBD1|NA|TRBJ1-5
CASSRGQPGSQPQHF
TGTGCCAGCAGCCGGGGACAGCCAGGGAGTCAGCCCCAGCATTTT
>TRBV7-2|NA|NA|TRBJ1-3
CASSLERTRNSGNTIYF
TGTGCCAGCAGCTTAGAACGGACACGGAACTCTGGAAACACCATATATTTT
>TRBV13|NA|NA|TRBJ1-5
CASSLGRTARNQPQHF
TGTGCCAGCAGCTTAGGACGGACAGCCCGCAATCAGCCCCAGCATTTT
>TRBV29-1|TRBD2|NA|TRBJ2-1
CSVHSGRDEQFF
TGCAGCGTTCACAGCGGGAGGGACGAGCAGTTCTTC
>TRBV6-2/TRBV6-3|NA|NA|TRBJ2-7
CASSAQFEQYF
TGTGCCAGCAGTGCCCAGTTCGAGCAGTACTTC
>TRBV2|NA|NA|TRBJ1-6
CASSGDGGFNLHF
TGTGCCAGCAGTGGGGACGGGGGATTCAACCTCCACTTT
>TRBV3-1/TRBV3-2|NA|NA|TRBJ2-4
CASSQVRRFKNIQYF
TGTGCCAGCAGCCAAGTTAGGAGGTTCAAAAACATTCAGTACTTC
>TRBV24-1|TRBD2|NA|TRBJ2-1
CAAGTSGRAGEQFF
TGTGCCGCGGGGACTAGCGGGAGGGCCGGTGAGCAGTTCTTC
>TRBV7-9|NA|NA|TRBJ1-1
CASIKSSEVNTEAFF
TGTGCCAGCATCAAGAGTTCTGAAGTGAACACTGAAGCTTTCTTT
>TRBV19|NA|NA|TRBJ2-7
CASSTGRGSYEQYF
TGTGCCAGTAGTACAGGGCGAGGCTCCTACGAGCAGTACTTC
>TRBV7-2|NA|NA|TRBJ2-1
CASSPTRAVYNEQFF
TGTGCCAGCAGTCCAACCAGGGCCGTATACAATGAGCAGTTCTTC
>TRBV18|NA|NA|TRBJ1-2
CASSEQERSGYGYTF
TGTGCCAGCTCCGAACAGGAGCGCTCCGGCTATGGCTACACCTTC
>TRBV24-1|NA|NA|TRBJ1-4
CATSESGRTNEKLFF
TGTGCCACCAGTGAGTCTGGGAGGACTAATGAAAAACTGTTTTTT
>TRBV30|NA|NA|TRBJ2-3
CAWSVQGGFNTQYF
TGTGCCTGGAGTGTACAAGGAGGGTTTAATACGCAGTATTTT
>TRBV5-1|TRBD2|NA|TRBJ2-7
CASSFQTSGSLNEQYF
TGCGCCAGCAGCTTCCAGACTAGCGGGAGTCTCAACGAGCAGTACTTC
>TRBV28|NA|once|TRBJ2-1
CASTLNGPYNEQFF
TGTGCCAGCACCCTGAACGGTCCTTACAATGAGCAGTTCTTC
>TRBV7-9|TRBD2|NA|TRBJ2-1
CASSLALTLAGWEQFF
TGTGCCAGCAGCTTAGCGTTGACACTAGCGGGATGGGAGCAGTTCTTC
>TRBV28|NA|once|TRBJ2-5
CASSLNGGGETQYF
TGTGCCAGCAGTTTAAATGGGGGCGGGGAGACCCAGTACTTC
>TRBV5-8|NA|NA|TRBJ2-7
CASGVLRENYEQYF
TGTGCCAGCGGCGTTCTTCGGGAAAACTACGAGCAGTACTTC
>TRBV28|NA|NA|TRBJ1-6
CASSPPSRGSPLHF
TGTGCCAGCAGTCCCCCCAGCCGGGGTTCACCCCTCCACTTT
>TRBV9|TRBD1|few|TRBJ1-4
CASSVRTGAGNEKLFF
TGTGCCAGCAGCGTCCGGACAGGGGCGGGGAATGAAAAACTGTTTTTT
>TRBV4-1|NA|NA|TRBJ1-4
CASSPLGGSLDEKLFF
TGCGCCAGCAGCCCTTTGGGGGGATCGCTCGATGAAAAACTGTTTTTT
>TRBV6-5|NA|few|TRBJ2-5
CASSYSGRRGETQYF
TGTGCCAGCAGTTACTCAGGCCGACGGGGAGAGACCCAGTACTTC
>TRBV28|TRBD1|NA|TRBJ1-2
CASSLNPSGTGNYGYTF
TGTGCCAGCAGTCTCAACCCCTCCGGGACAGGGAACTATGGCTACACCTTC
>TRBV6-5|TRBD2|NA|TRBJ2-7
CASSLAGRSYEQYF
TGTGCCAGCAGTTTAGCGGGACGGAGCTACGAGCAGTACTTC